This T cell receptor beta chain is drawn from a study of blood T cell repertoires in COVID-19. As originally analysed: Estimated nucleated cell counts came from reference gene primer amplification. Assay used: immunoSEQ multiplex PCR; TCRdb lists only in-frame clones, some missing. Clone size and the V and J calls come from that table; the DNA yielded D and trimming. The table has more than 150,000 clones, approximately 80% seen once. CDR3 length: 16 residues. The germline V gene encodes CDR1 MNHEY and CDR2 SVGEGT. V lost 2 bases, J lost 2 bases, and 12 bases lay in between. A Seattle source enrolled patients during active infection and followed them longitudinally.

The gene calls are TRBV6-2 or TRBV6-3 and TRBJ2-2, with D possibly being TRBD1 (5 bases). The clonotype was recovered from a woman older than 75 with COVID-19, enrolled during active disease. Sequencing was done on a sample of peripheral blood. CDR3 residues: CASSYGRDSNTGELFF. CDR3 bases: TGTGCCAGCAGTTACGGCCGAGACAGTAACACCGGGGAGCTGTTTTTT.